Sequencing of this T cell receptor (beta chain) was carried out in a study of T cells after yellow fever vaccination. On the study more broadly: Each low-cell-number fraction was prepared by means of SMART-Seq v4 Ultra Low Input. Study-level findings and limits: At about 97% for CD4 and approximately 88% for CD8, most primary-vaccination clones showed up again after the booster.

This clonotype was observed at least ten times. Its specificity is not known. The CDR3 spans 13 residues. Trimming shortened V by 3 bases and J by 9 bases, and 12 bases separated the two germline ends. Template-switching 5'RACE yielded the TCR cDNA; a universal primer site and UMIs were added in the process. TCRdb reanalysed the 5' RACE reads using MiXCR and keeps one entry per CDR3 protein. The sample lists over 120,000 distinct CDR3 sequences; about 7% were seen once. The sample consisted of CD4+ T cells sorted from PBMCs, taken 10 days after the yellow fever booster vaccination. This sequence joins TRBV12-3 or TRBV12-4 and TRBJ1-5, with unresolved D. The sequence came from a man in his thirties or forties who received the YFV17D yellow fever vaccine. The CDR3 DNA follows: TGTGCCAGCAGTTTGAATCCCCAAAGGCCCCAGCATTTT. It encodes CASSLNPQRPQHF.